The 16 T cell receptor beta chains listed next were all sequenced from one sample in a study of blood T cells in healthy people across ages (dated by TCRdb to the mid-2010s). The library was built by means of 5' RACE. Reads for this sample came from an Illumina HiSeq 2500. A second roughly 7 to 11 cycle PCR used a sample-barcoded 5' primer and a J-beta primer mix. The public reads were reprocessed in TCRdb via fastp at Q25 and MiXCR, keeping in-frame beta chains. For every CDR3 protein sequence, its rows merge into one entry that carries the most common genes and DNA. For this sample there are roughly 800,000 distinct CDR3 sequences; roughly 64% appear just once. Clones ranked in the top ten supply around 20% of the sample. The material sequenced was blood. All receptors derive from a man aged 25 to 40 in good health.

This clonotype showed up just a few times. This chain joins TRBV7-6 and TRBJ1-6, with TRBD1 matching 8 bases. The V segment lost 3 bases and the J segment 10 bases; nucleotides outside the gene matches: 11. This CDR3 contains 16 residues. Looked up from germline, CDR1 is SGHVS and CDR2 is FNYEAQ. The CDR3 here is CASSFAERAGGSPLHF. The CDR3 coding sequence is TGTGCCAGCAGCTTTGCAGAGCGGGCAGGGGGCTCACCCCTCCACTTT.

This clonotype was seen more than once but under ten times. The rearrangement uses TRBV7-9 and TRBJ2-7; possible D gene TRBD1, 6 bases. CDR3 size: 13 residues. V lost 6 bases and J lost 4, with 13 bases in between. Germline V gene sequence: CDR1 SEHNR, CDR2 FQNEAQ (reference sequence). This CDR3 is CASRSGTTYEQYF. DNA for the CDR3: TGTGCCAGCAGGTCCGGGACAACTTACGAGCAGTACTTC. Variable domain in full (rest from reference TRBV7-9 and TRBJ2-7): DTGVSQNPRHKITKRGQNVTFRCDPISEHNRLYWYRQTLGQGPEFLTYFQNEAQLEKSRLLSDRFSAERPKGSFSTLEIQRTEQGDSAMYLCASRSGTTYEQYFGPGTRLTVT.

This clonotype was found a few times. The chain recombines TRBV27 with TRBJ2-5; a possible D gene is TRBD1 (5 bases). Germline V gene sequence: CDR1 MNHEY, CDR2 SMNVEV (reference sequence). Trimming stripped 6 bases from V and 1 base from J, with 15 bases between. This CDR3 region has 15 residues. The CDR3 DNA is TGTGCCAGCAGCACACTACGACAGCTCCAAGAGACCCAGTACTTC. This sequence encodes CASSTLRQLQETQYF.

The V gene is TRBV4-2, the J gene TRBJ2-5; D ambiguous. This CDR3 has 14 residues. Per germline, CDR1 LGHNA and CDR2 YNFKEQ. Trimming left V 1 base short and J 5 bases short, with 11 bases between. In DNA form, the CDR3 reads TGTGCCAGCAGCCAAGCTCGTGAATTGGAGACCCAGTACTTC. Translated: CASSQARELETQYF.

The gene calls are TRBV7-2 and TRBJ2-1; weak D call: TRBD2 (6 bases). The CDR3 covers 16 residues. CDR1 SGHTA and CDR2 FQGNSA come from the germline V gene. V lost 4 bases to trimming and J lost 9 bases, with 22 bases between them. In nucleotides, the CDR3 is TGTGCCAGCAGCTCTTGGCTCGGGGGTCGGGGACCTGAGCAGTTCTTC. Protein product: CASSSWLGGRGPEQFF. Full variable domain (outside the CDR3, taken from reference TRBV7-2 and TRBJ2-1): GAGVSQSPSNKVTEKGKDVELRCDPISGHTALYWYRQSLGQGLEFLIYFQGNSAPDKSGLPSDRFSAERTGGSVSTLTIQRTQQEDSAVYLCASSSWLGGRGPEQFFGPGTRLTVL.

The chain couples TRBV6-5 to TRBJ1-3; a possible D gene is TRBD1 (6 bases). V shed 6 bases and J shed 8 bases, with 14 bases lying between them. The CDR3 sequence is 13 residues long. The germline gives CDR1 MNHEY, CDR2 SVGAGI. CDR3: CASRNRAADTIYF. The CDR3 DNA reads as TGTGCCAGCAGAAACAGGGCCGCAGACACCATATATTTT.

The V and J genes are TRBV7-6 and TRBJ2-7, with 8 bases identical to TRBD1. Germline lookup yields CDR1 SGHVS and CDR2 FNYEAQ. This CDR3 comprises 16 residues. With V trimmed by 5 bases and J by 1 base, 10 bases remained unmatched. The CDR3 DNA reads TGTGCCAGCAGCGAACAATCCGGGACAGGATCCTACGAGCAGTACTTC. Protein sequence: CASSEQSGTGSYEQYF.

The J gene is TRBJ2-5, the V gene TRBV10-3, with 8 bases fitting TRBD1. Matching the DNA end better, TRBJ2-7 makes the J call doubtful. Looked up from germline, CDR1 is ENHRY and CDR2 is SYGVKD. This CDR3 spans 15 amino acids. The DNA of the CDR3 is TGTGCCATCAGTGAGTCCGCAGGGGGCATGGACGAGCAGTACTTC. Its translation is CAISESAGGMDEQYF.

The V and J genes are TRBV9 and TRBJ1-1; D not resolved. V was clipped by 0 bases and J by 4 bases, with 10 bases between them. Germline assignment: CDR1 SGDLS and CDR2 YYNGEE. The CDR3 sequence is 14 residues long. CDR3 nucleotide sequence: TGTGCCAGCAGCGTAGCCCTGTCTTCCACTGAAGCTTTCTTT. This gives the protein CASSVALSSTEAFF.

This clonotype was found a few times. V and J are TRBV7-2 and TRBJ2-1; D is possibly TRBD1 or TRBD2 (7 bases each). V shed 3 bases and J shed 0 bases, with 18 bases lying between them. The CDR3 has 18 amino acids. Germline V gene data show CDR1 as SGHTA and CDR2 as FQGNSA. The CDR3, as DNA: TGTGCCAGCAGCTTGCAGGGGGGGCTAAGGAGCTCCTACAATGAGCAGTTCTTC. Protein product: CASSLQGGLRSSYNEQFF.

This chain uses TRBV4-2 with TRBJ2-3; 8 bases fit TRBD1. CDR3 length equals 16 residues. The junction had 6 bases not matched to a gene; V was cut back by 1 base and J by 3 bases. Per germline, CDR1 LGHNA and CDR2 YNFKEQ. The CDR3 nucleotides are TGTGCCAGCAGCCAAGGAGACAGGGGCAGTACAGATACGCAGTATTTT. Translation gives CASSQGDRGSTDTQYF.

This clonotype occurred many times. The chain joins TRBV4-2 to TRBJ2-1; D unresolved. Trimming left V 2 bases short and J 7 bases short, with 21 bases between. The CDR3 covers 17 residues. Germline CDR1 reads LGHNA; CDR2 reads YNFKEQ. The DNA of the CDR3 is TGTGCCAGCAGCCAACTAGACGTGGTGACACGGCCAAATGAGCAGTTCTTC. Amino acid sequence: CASSQLDVVTRPNEQFF.

V gene TRBV6-1 combines with J gene TRBJ1-5, with 8 bases matching TRBD1. This CDR3 contains 16 residues. Germline CDR1 MNHNS, CDR2 SASEGT. J lost 2 bases, V lost 3 bases, and 6 bases had no gene match. As DNA, the CDR3 is TGTGCCAGCAGTGATCAGGGGGCGAGAGGCAATCAGCCCCAGCATTTT. Amino acids: CASSDQGARGNQPQHF.

This clonotype was seen a single time. The V gene is TRBV7-2, the J gene TRBJ2-3; D is undetermined. The CDR3 contains 12 residues. The V gene lost 5 bases and the J gene lost 8 bases, with 11 bases spanning the gap. Germline assignment: CDR1 SGHTA and CDR2 FQGNSA. The CDR3 is CASSPNTVTQYF. The CDR3 DNA follows: TGTGCCAGCAGCCCGAACACGGTTACGCAGTATTTT.

The chain uses TRBV29-1 and TRBJ2-5, with D tentatively TRBD1 or TRBD2 (5 bases each). Germline-derived CDR1 and CDR2 are SQVTM and ANQGSEA. V was cut by 6 bases and J by 4 bases, with 12 bases left in between. The CDR3 runs 12 residues. CDR3 nucleotides: TGCAGCGTAGACCCAGGGAGAGAGACCCAGTACTTC. Its translation: CSVDPGRETQYF.

Many counts were recorded for this clonotype. This chain joins TRBV4-3 and TRBJ2-3, with D possibly TRBD2 on 6 matching bases. CDR3 length: 14 residues. V gave up 0 bases and J gave up 4 bases, with 8 bases separating them. Per the germline V gene, CDR1 is LGHNA and CDR2 is YSLEER. The CDR3 DNA sequence: TGCGCCAGCAGCCAAGAACTAGCCGCAGATACGCAGTATTTT. It specifies CASSQELAADTQYF.